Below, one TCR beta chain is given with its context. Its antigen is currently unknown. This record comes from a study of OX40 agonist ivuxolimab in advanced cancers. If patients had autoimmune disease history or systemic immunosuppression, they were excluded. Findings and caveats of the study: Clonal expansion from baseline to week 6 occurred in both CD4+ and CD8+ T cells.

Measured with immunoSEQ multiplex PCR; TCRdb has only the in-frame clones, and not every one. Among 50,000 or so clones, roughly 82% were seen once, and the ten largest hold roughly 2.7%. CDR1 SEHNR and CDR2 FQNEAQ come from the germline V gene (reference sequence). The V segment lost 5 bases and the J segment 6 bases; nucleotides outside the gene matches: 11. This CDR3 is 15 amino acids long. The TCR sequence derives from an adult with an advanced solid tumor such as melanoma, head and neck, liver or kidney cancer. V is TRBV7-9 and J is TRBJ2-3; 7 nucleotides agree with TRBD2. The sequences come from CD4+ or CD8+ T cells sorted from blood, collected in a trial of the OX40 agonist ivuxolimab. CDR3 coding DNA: TGTGCCAGCAGCCCCCTAGCGGCTGGGGGGGATACGCAGTATTTT. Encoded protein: CASSPLAAGGDTQYF.